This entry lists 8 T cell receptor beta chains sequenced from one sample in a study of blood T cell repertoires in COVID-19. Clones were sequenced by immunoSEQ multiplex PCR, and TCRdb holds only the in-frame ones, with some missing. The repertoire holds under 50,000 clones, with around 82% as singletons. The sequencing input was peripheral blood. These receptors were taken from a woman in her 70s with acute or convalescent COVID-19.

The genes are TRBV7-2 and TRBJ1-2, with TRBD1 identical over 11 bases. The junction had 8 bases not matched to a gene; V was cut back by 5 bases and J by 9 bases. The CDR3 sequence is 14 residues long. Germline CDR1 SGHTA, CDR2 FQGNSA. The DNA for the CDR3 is TGTGCCAGCAGCACCGGACAGGGGGCTTACCGCTACACCTTC. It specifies CASSTGQGAYRYTF.

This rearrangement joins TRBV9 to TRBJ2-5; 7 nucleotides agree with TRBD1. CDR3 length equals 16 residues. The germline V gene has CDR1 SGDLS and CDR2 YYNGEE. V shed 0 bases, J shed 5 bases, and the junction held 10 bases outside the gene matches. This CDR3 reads CASSVGPQGLGETQYF. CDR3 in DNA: TGTGCCAGCAGCGTAGGACCACAGGGGCTAGGGGAGACCCAGTACTTC.

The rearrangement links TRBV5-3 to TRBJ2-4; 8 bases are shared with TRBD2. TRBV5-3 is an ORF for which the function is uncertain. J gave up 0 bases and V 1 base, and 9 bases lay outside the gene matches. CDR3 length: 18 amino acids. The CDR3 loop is CARSLISTSGLAKNIQYF. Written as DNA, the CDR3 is TGTGCCAGAAGCTTGATTTCCACTAGCGGACTAGCCAAAAACATTCAGTACTTC.

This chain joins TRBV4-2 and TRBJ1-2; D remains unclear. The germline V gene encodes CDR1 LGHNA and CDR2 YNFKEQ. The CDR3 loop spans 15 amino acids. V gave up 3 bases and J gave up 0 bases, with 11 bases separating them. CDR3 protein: CASSQGTVANYGYTF. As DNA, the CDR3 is TGTGCCAGCAGCCAGGGCACAGTTGCTAACTATGGCTACACCTTC.

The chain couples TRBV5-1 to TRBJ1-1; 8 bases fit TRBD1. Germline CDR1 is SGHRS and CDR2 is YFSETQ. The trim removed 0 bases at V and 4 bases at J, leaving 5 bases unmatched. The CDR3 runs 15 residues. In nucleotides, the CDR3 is TGCGCCAGCAGCTTGGCGACAGGGGTTGGCACTGAAGCTTTCTTT. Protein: CASSLATGVGTEAFF.

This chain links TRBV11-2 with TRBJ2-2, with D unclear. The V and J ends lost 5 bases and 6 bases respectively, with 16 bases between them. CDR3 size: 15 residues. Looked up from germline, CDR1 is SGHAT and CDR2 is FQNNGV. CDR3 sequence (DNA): TGTGCCAGCAGCCCGGTCAGCGTTCAGTCCGGGGAGCTGTTTTTT. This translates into CASSPVSVQSGELFF.

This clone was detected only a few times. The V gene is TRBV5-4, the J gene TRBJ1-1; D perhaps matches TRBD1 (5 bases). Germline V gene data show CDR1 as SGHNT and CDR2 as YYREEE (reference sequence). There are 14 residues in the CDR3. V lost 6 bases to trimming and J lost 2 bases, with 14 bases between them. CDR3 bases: TGTGCCAGCACCGAGGACATGGGAAACACTGAAGCTTTCTTT. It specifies CASTEDMGNTEAFF.

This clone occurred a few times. The CDR3 coding sequence is TGTGCCAGCAGGGTGGGCGGTGGGACAGGGGGATACGAGCAGTACTTC. Encoded protein: CASRVGGGTGGYEQYF. V and J are TRBV28 and TRBJ2-7; TRBD1 aligns across 11 bases. The germline CDR1 and CDR2 sequences are MDHEN and SYDVKM. The CDR3 is 16 residues long. V dropped 6 bases and J dropped 4; count of bases not matched to a gene: 11.